This passage covers 28 T cell receptor beta chains from one sample sequenced in a study of beta chain features in type 1 diabetes. Investigators reverse transcribed all isolated RNA, so they sequenced expressed TCRB transcripts. Using immunoSEQ multiplex PCR, the repertoire was profiled, and TCRdb retains in-frame clones only, with some absent. The sample records fewer than 200,000 clones, over 7.5% being singletons. Sample: central memory CD4+ T cells from blood. Every receptor here comes from a young man in good health.

The chain has TRBV7-8 and TRBJ2-7, with D possibly matching TRBD1 (5 bases). The V and J ends lost 5 bases and 4 bases respectively, with 9 bases between them. Germline V CDR1 and CDR2: SGHVS, FQNEAQ. This CDR3 is built from 12 residues. CDR3 sequence: CASSRTPYEQYF. The CDR3 DNA sequence: TGTGCCAGCAGCCGGACACCTTACGAGCAGTACTTC.

This clone was recorded at least ten times. This chain links TRBV18 with TRBJ1-1; 9 bases match TRBD1. V shed 4 bases and J 7 bases; nucleotides not matched to a gene: 7. CDR3 size: 14 residues. Germline V lookup: CDR1 KGHSH, CDR2 LQKENI. The CDR3 nucleotides read TGTGCCAGCTCACAACAGGGGGCTCCTGGTGAAGCTTTCTTT. It is translated as CASSQQGAPGEAFF.

The rearrangement uses TRBV7-2 and TRBJ2-4, with TRBD2 identical over 11 bases. Germline V gene lookup returns CDR1 SGHTA and CDR2 FQGNSA. This CDR3 has 16 amino acids. V gave up 5 bases and J gave up 5 bases; unmatched junction bases: 8. The CDR3 protein is CASSPQVAGGENIQYF. CDR3 coding DNA: TGTGCCAGCAGCCCCCAAGTAGCGGGAGGGGAAAACATTCAGTACTTC.

The genes are TRBV5-4 and TRBJ2-3; a weak D match, TRBD2 (6 bases). V was shortened by 4 bases and J by 2 bases, with 14 bases between the two germline ends. The germline V gene encodes CDR1 SGHNT and CDR2 YYREEE (reference sequence). The CDR3 runs to 15 residues. The CDR3 reads CASSTGGANTDTQYF. CDR3 nucleotide sequence: TGTGCCAGCAGCACCGGAGGGGCCAACACAGATACGCAGTATTTT.

This clone was picked up a small number of times. The chain recombines TRBV19 with TRBJ2-3; maybe TRBD1 (6 bases). In germline, CDR1 is LNHDA, CDR2 SQIVND (reference sequence). Trimming cost V 8 bases and J 9 bases, with 18 bases left between them. This CDR3 is 13 amino acids long. This chain's CDR3 is CASGQSNSRTQYF. Here the CDR3 DNA reads TGTGCCAGTGGACAGAGTAACTCACGCACGCAGTATTTT.

V and J are TRBV28 and TRBJ2-2; D is possibly TRBD1 (6 bases). Germline-derived CDR1 and CDR2 are MDHEN and SYDVKM. CDR3 length equals 16 residues. V lost 7 bases and J lost 0, with 15 bases in between. This chain's CDR3 is CASTSPGDANTGELFF. CDR3 bases: TGTGCCAGCACCTCCCCAGGGGACGCGAACACCGGGGAGCTGTTTTTT.

Points on this clone: An end of the junction does not agree with germline; a read error may underlie this. The genes are TRBV28 and TRBJ2-7; 10 positions match TRBD1. The CDR3 is 18 amino acids. Germline V gives CDR1 MDHEN, CDR2 SYDVKM. CDR3 sequence (DNA): TGTGCCAGCAGTTTATTAGGTTTCAGGACAGGGGGACAGTACGCGCAGTACTTC. This gives the protein CASSLLGFRTGGQYAQYF.

The rearrangement links TRBV28 to TRBJ1-6; 10 bases are a match to TRBD1. Looked up from germline, CDR1 is MDHEN and CDR2 is SYDVKM. V lost 2 bases and J lost 7; bases outside the gene matches: 8. This CDR3 comprises 17 residues. CDR3 loop: CASSLLALTGGNSPLHF. CDR3 coding DNA: TGTGCCAGCAGTTTACTCGCCTTGACAGGGGGCAATTCACCCCTCCACTTT.

The rearrangement uses TRBV4-2 and TRBJ2-3; 11 nucleotides agree with TRBD1. The V gene end was trimmed by 5 bases and the J gene end by 6 bases; junction bases not matched to a gene: 4. The germline V gene has CDR1 LGHNA and CDR2 YNFKEQ. This CDR3 has 14 amino acids. The CDR3 bases are TGTGCCAGCAGCAGCGGACAGGGGGCGGATACGCAGTATTTT. It encodes CASSSGQGADTQYF.

V and J are TRBV11-1 and TRBJ2-7; D might be TRBD1 (5 bases). The CDR3 has 14 residues. In germline, CDR1 is SGHAT, CDR2 FQDESV (reference sequence). Trimming stripped 2 bases from V and 0 bases from J, with 8 bases between. CDR3 nucleotides: TGTGCCAGCAGCTTACAGGGTAGCTCCTACGAGCAGTACTTC. This codes for CASSLQGSSYEQYF.

This clone came up a few times. The V gene is TRBV4-3, the J gene TRBJ2-3; 10 bases map to TRBD2. V gave up 0 bases and J gave up 5 bases; unmatched junction bases: 5. Germline-derived CDR1 and CDR2 are LGHNA and YSLEER. CDR3 size: 16 residues. This chain's CDR3 is CASSQEQRGGLDTQYF. Written as DNA, the CDR3 is TGCGCCAGCAGCCAAGAACAGCGGGGGGGCTTAGATACGCAGTATTTT.

This clone was picked up a small number of times. The V call is TRBV6-1, the J call TRBJ2-7; TRBD2 agrees at 10 bases. Germline V CDR1 and CDR2: MNHNS, SASEGT. V lost 5 bases and J lost 0; bases outside the gene matches: 4. The CDR3 runs to 15 residues. The CDR3 nucleotides are TGTGCCAGCAGTCCAGGGACTAGCGTCTCCTACGAGCAGTACTTC. It specifies CASSPGTSVSYEQYF.

The table lists this clone with a few counts. This chain links TRBV2 with TRBJ2-1; D is ambiguous. The CDR3 runs to 15 residues. The germline V and J ends were trimmed by 3 bases and 9 bases, with 18 bases remaining between them. CDR1 is SNHLY, CDR2 FYNNEI, per germline. CDR3 loop: CASSENGPRLGEQFF. DNA for the CDR3: TGTGCCAGCAGTGAGAACGGCCCCCGACTTGGTGAGCAGTTCTTC. The complete variable domain, with remaining parts taken from reference TRBV2 and TRBJ2-1, reads EPEVTQTPSHQVTQMGQEVILRCVPISNHLYFYWYRQILGQKVEFLVSFYNNEISEKSEIFDDQFSVERPDGSNFTLKIRSTKLEDSAMYFCASSENGPRLGEQFFGPGTRLTVL.

This clone was found many times. The chain employs TRBV7-9 and TRBJ1-2; D unresolved. Trimming removed 4 bases at V and 2 bases at J, with 5 bases between. Germline values: CDR1 SEHNR, CDR2 FQNEAQ (reference sequence). The CDR3 extends over 12 amino acids. The CDR3 is CASSSLNYGYTF. In DNA form, the CDR3 reads TGTGCCAGCAGCTCCCTAAACTATGGCTACACCTTC. Using reference TRBV7-9 and TRBJ1-2 for the parts outside the CDR3, the full variable domain is DTGVSQNPRHKITKRGQNVTFRCDPISEHNRLYWYRQTLGQGPEFLTYFQNEAQLEKSRLLSDRFSAERPKGSFSTLEIQRTEQGDSAMYLCASSSLNYGYTFGSGTRLTVV.

The chain employs TRBV25-1 and TRBJ1-5; D remains unclear. The CDR3 is 12 amino acids. V lost 4 bases and J 9 bases, leaving 10 bases between the germline ends. Germline values: CDR1 MGHDK, CDR2 SYGVNS. This CDR3 reads CASSAPGRPQHF. DNA of the CDR3: TGTGCCAGCAGTGCGCCGGGTAGGCCCCAGCATTTT.

This clone was detected ten times or more. The rearrangement links TRBV28 to TRBJ2-7; 15 nucleotides agree with TRBD2. Trimming took 5 bases from V and 2 from J; bases not matched to a gene: 7. Germline V lookup: CDR1 MDHEN, CDR2 SYDVKM. CDR3 length equals 17 residues. CDR3: CASSIPGLAGGAYEQYF. The CDR3 nucleotides are TGTGCCAGCAGTATTCCGGGACTAGCGGGAGGCGCCTACGAGCAGTACTTC.

Many counts were recorded for this clone. The chain employs TRBV7-8 and TRBJ1-5, with D tentatively TRBD1 (5 bases). V lost 1 base to trimming and J lost 4 bases, with 11 bases between them. The CDR3 runs 15 residues. Germline CDR1 is SGHVS and CDR2 is FQNEAQ. CDR3 DNA: TGTGCCAGCAGCTTAGAAACGGGGGTGAATCAGCCCCAGCATTTT. Translated, it gives CASSLETGVNQPQHF.

This clone was counted between two and nine times. The chain recombines TRBV5-4 with TRBJ1-6; tentatively, D is TRBD1 (5 bases). V dropped 3 bases and J dropped 5 bases, with 12 bases sitting between them. The germline gives CDR1 SGHNT, CDR2 YYREEE (reference sequence). The CDR3 consists of 15 residues. The CDR3 DNA sequence: TGTGCCAGCAGCTCGGTATCCAGGGATAATTCACCCCTCCACTTT. Its translation is CASSSVSRDNSPLHF.

In this sample, this clone turned up a few times. This CDR3 is CASSLMPSQPNNEQFF. CDR3 nucleotides: TGCGCCAGCAGCTTGATGCCGTCCCAACCTAACAATGAGCAGTTCTTC. This sequence joins TRBV5-1 and TRBJ2-1; D call uncertain. This CDR3 region has 16 residues. V lost 1 base to trimming and J lost 5 bases, with 16 bases between them. The germline CDR1 and CDR2 sequences are SGHRS and YFSETQ.

This clone occurred many times. The chain employs TRBV28 and TRBJ2-1, with 8 bases fitting TRBD2. CDR3 size: 14 residues. V was pared by 7 bases and J by 9 bases, with 11 bases of the junction left unmatched. Germline V gene lookup returns CDR1 MDHEN and CDR2 SYDVKM. The CDR3 spells CASIDAQGLGEQFF. The CDR3 DNA follows: TGTGCCAGCATTGACGCTCAGGGACTAGGTGAGCAGTTCTTC.

The V call is TRBV28, the J call TRBJ2-7; D possibly corresponds to TRBD1 (6 bases). The V end lost 6 bases, the J end lost 6 bases, and 15 bases lay between the germline ends. Germline CDR1 is MDHEN and CDR2 is SYDVKM. The CDR3 is 13 residues long. CDR3 amino acids: CASSVQGTREQYF. The CDR3 DNA follows: TGTGCCAGCAGCGTACAGGGTACCCGCGAGCAGTACTTC.

This clone was detected a few times. The rearrangement joins TRBV6-6 to TRBJ2-2; 7 bases fit TRBD1. Germline-derived CDR1 and CDR2 are MNHNY and SVGAGI (reference sequence). CDR3 length equals 14 residues. The ends lost 6 bases at V and 0 bases at J; junction bases unmatched: 1. CDR3 coding DNA: TGTGCCAGCAGGGGGACAGCGAACACCGGGGAGCTGTTTTTT. Its protein is CASRGTANTGELFF.

This clone came up many times. The gene calls are TRBV23-1 and TRBJ2-7; D ambiguous. TRBV23-1 is recorded as an ORF, its role being uncertain. Trimming stripped 6 bases from V and 0 bases from J, with 15 bases between. This CDR3 spans 15 amino acids. CDR3 DNA: TGCGCCAGCAGGCGCGCCCTCGTGAGCTCCTACGAGCAGTACTTC. Translation: CASRRALVSSYEQYF.

This clone was seen a few times. The rearrangement uses TRBV7-2 and TRBJ2-3; possibly TRBD2 for D (7 bases). Trimming took 5 bases from V and 1 from J, leaving 13 bases between them. The CDR3 runs 15 residues. Germline CDR1 is SGHTA and CDR2 is FQGNSA. The CDR3 DNA sequence: TGTGCCAGCAGCGCCGGGGGGCCGCGCACAGATACGCAGTATTTT. It codes for CASSAGGPRTDTQYF.

This clone occurred many times. This chain connects TRBV30 to TRBJ2-7; D perhaps matches TRBD2 (6 bases). Trimming cost V 5 bases and J 2 bases, with 13 bases left between them. The CDR3 has 13 residues. From germline, CDR1 is GTSNPN and CDR2 SVGIG (reference sequence). The chain's CDR3 is CAWRDLNTYEQYF. The CDR3 region has the DNA TGTGCCTGGCGGGACTTAAATACCTACGAGCAGTACTTC. The full variable domain, in which reference TRBV30 and TRBJ2-7 provide the parts outside the CDR3, is SQTIHQWPATLVQPVGSPLSLECTVEGTSNPNLYWYRQAAGRGLQLLFYSVGIGQISSEVPQNLSASRPQDRQFILSSKKLLLSDSGFYLCAWRDLNTYEQYFGPGTRLTVT.

This clone was recorded many times. This rearrangement joins TRBV4-3 to TRBJ2-1, with D perhaps TRBD2 (6 bases). V lost 1 base and J lost 6, with 10 bases in between. Germline CDR1 reads LGHNA; CDR2 reads YSLEER. This CDR3 is built from 14 residues. The CDR3 protein is CASSQGLELNEQFF. The CDR3 region has the DNA TGCGCCAGCAGCCAAGGACTAGAACTCAATGAGCAGTTCTTC.

The rearrangement joins TRBV18 to TRBJ2-1; 9 bases are shared with TRBD2. CDR3 size: 14 residues. Germline trimming cut 3 bases from V and 7 bases from J; bases unmatched to any gene: 4. Germline V gene data show CDR1 as KGHSH and CDR2 as LQKENI. As DNA, the CDR3 is TGTGCCAGCTCACCGCGGGAGGGCCGAAATGAGCAGTTCTTC. Protein sequence: CASSPREGRNEQFF. Looking up the rest from reference TRBV18 and TRBJ2-1 gives the full variable domain: NAGVMQNPRHLVRRRGQEARLRCSPMKGHSHVYWYRQLPEEGLKFMVYLQKENIIDESGMPKERFSAEFPKEGPSILRIQQVVRGDSAAYFCASSPREGRNEQFFGPGTRLTVL.

Only a few counts were recorded for this clone. This chain joins TRBV5-4 and TRBJ2-7, with D perhaps matching TRBD2 (5 bases). This CDR3 has 14 residues. V was shortened by 0 bases and J by 2 bases, with 9 bases between the two germline ends. Looked up from germline, CDR1 is SGHNT and CDR2 is YYREEE (reference sequence). In DNA form, the CDR3 reads TGTGCCAGCAGCTTGGGCGGACTTACCTACGAGCAGTACTTC. It translates to CASSLGGLTYEQYF.